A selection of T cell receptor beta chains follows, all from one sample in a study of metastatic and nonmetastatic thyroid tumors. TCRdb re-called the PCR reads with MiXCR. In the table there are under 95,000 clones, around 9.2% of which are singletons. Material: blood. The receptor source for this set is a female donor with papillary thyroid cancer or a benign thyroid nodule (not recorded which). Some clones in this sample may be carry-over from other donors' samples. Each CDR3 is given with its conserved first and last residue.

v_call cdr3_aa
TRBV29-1 CSADSLFEYGYTF
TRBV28 CASSWTGGNTICF
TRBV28 CASSPDRGSYTF
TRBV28 CASSGGVEETQYF
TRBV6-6 CASSYSEGGYNEQFF
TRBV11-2 CASNLAGAVGYTF
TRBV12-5 CASGSPDGRIYEQYF
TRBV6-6 CASSYAPRGGSPLHF
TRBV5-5 CASSLVWDGETQYF
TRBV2 CARGTGGLNTEAFF
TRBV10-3 CAIMVGGSNYGYTF
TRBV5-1 CASSSGTGDGYTF
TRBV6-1 CASIRTGVGAYGYTF
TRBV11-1 CASSSPSGRQEADTQYF
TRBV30 CAWSRGGRPLDF
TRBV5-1 CASSTGTGGYEQYF
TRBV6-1 CATELNQPQHF
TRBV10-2 CASRAGGRETQYF
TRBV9 CASSSRLDGGYTF
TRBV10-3 CAISEGQNYGYTF
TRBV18 CASSLRQGRNGGTEAFF
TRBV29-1 CSVSTQVGNQPQHF
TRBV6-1 CAIRETGSYNSPLHF
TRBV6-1 CASSELADTTGELFF
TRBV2 CASSSQRGSTDTQYF
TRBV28 CASSLAEVQRYEQYF
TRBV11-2 CASSSSTGTGNTIYF
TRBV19 CASSSPGQKNTEAFF
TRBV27 CASSRQGHSYEQYF
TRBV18 CASSNSGSYNEQFF
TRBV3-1 CASSFGPLIEQYF
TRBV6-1 CASRWGSNTGELFF
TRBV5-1 CASSLGTSWVYEQYF
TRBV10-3 CAISDRVASSYEQYF
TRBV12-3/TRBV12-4 CASSPPTGLGHEQYF
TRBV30 CAWSGGRYEQYF
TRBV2 CASTGSYTEAFF
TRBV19 CASSSGGASETQYF
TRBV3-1 CASSQDLGGIGSYNEQFF
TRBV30 CAWSARGDMHMNTEAFF
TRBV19 CASSIDPQGGYTF
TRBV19 CASNGDGEKLFF
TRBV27 CASSPRTGQNIQYF
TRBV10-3 CATTALSNSNSPLHF
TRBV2 CASSRQGTTDTQYF
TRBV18 CASSPPGGGSYGYTF
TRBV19 CASYGTTSNQPQHF
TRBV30 CAWSVARGWGYTF
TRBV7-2 CASSLIGTSGGYNEQFF
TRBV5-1 CASRSGTSLETQYF
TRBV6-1 CASSFNRDFPYNSPLHF
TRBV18 CASSPPGTSGGFYNEQFF
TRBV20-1 CSGRRGENIQYF